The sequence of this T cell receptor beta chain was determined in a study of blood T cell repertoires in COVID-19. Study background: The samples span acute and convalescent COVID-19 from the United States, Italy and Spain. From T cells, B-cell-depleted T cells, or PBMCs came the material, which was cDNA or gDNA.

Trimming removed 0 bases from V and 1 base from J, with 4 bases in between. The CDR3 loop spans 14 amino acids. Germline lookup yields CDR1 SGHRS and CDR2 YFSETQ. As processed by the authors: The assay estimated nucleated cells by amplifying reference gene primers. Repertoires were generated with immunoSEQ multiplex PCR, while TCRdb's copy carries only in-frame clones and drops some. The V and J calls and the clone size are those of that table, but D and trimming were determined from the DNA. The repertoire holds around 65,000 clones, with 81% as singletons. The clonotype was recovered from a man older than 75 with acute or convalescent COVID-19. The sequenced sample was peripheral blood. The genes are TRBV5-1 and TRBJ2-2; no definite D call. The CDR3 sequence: CASSLDGNTGELFF. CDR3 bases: TGCGCCAGCAGCTTGGACGGGAACACCGGGGAGCTGTTTTTT.